The 15 T cell receptor beta chains in this list originate from one sample, sequenced in a study of response to subunit inactivated influenza vaccine. TCRdb reprocessed the RT-PCR reads via MiXCR and lists one record per CDR3 protein. The table has about 520,000 distinct CDR3 sequences, 6.5% to 8% seen once. This sample comprised PBMCs from blood, obtained about 23 months after vaccination. The receptors stem from a man aged 50-75 years who received an inactivated influenza vaccine.

This rearrangement joins TRBV7-2 to TRBJ1-2; 9 nucleotides match TRBD1. The V and J ends lost 5 bases and 8 bases, in that order; junction bases with no gene match: 15. The CDR3 totals 16 residues. The germline V gene has CDR1 SGHTA and CDR2 FQGNSA. The CDR3 nucleotides are TGTGCCAGCAGCACCGGGACAGGGAGGTCGGCGCAGGGCTACACCTTC. As protein: CASSTGTGRSAQGYTF.

V usage is TRBV27 and J usage is TRBJ2-7; TRBD2 agrees at 9 bases. Germline trimming cut 6 bases from V and 1 base from J; bases unmatched to any gene: 7. Looked up from germline, CDR1 is MNHEY and CDR2 is SMNVEV (reference sequence). This CDR3 is built from 15 residues. This CDR3 reads CASSSREGGSYEQYF. CDR3 DNA: TGTGCCAGCAGCTCGCGGGAGGGGGGATCCTACGAGCAGTACTTC.

This clonotype was observed a handful of times. The V gene is TRBV20-1, the J gene TRBJ2-7; 10 nucleotides match TRBD1. There are 15 residues in the CDR3. Looked up from germline, CDR1 is DFQATT and CDR2 is SNEGSKA (reference sequence). The junction had 7 bases not matched to a gene; V was cut back by 3 bases and J by 2 bases. The CDR3 sequence: CSARGDRGHTYEQYF. CDR3 DNA: TGCAGTGCTAGGGGGGACAGGGGCCACACCTACGAGCAGTACTTC.

This clonotype occurred a few times. V and J are TRBV6-1 and TRBJ2-3; TRBD1 agrees at 8 bases. CDR3 length: 16 amino acids. Unmatched junction bases numbered 11, after V lost 6 bases and J lost 3 bases. CDR1 and CDR2 from the germline V gene are MNHNS and SASEGT. The CDR3 region is CASRRAGGGLTDTQYF. Written as DNA, the CDR3 is TGTGCCAGCAGACGAGCAGGGGGCGGGCTAACAGATACGCAGTATTTT.

This chain links TRBV4-1 with TRBJ1-1; D is undetermined. Germline CDR1 reads MGHRA; CDR2 reads YSYEKL. The CDR3 covers 14 residues. V lost 1 base and J lost 4, with 10 bases in between. DNA of the CDR3: TGCGCCAGCAGCCAAGGGTGGAGGCCCACTGAAGCTTTCTTT. Its protein product is CASSQGWRPTEAFF.

CDR3 residues: CASSLYARGSSPLHF. The CDR3 DNA sequence: TGCGCCAGCAGCCTATACGCCAGGGGCAGTTCACCCCTCCACTTT. The chain employs TRBV5-1 and TRBJ1-6; a weak D match, TRBD1 (6 bases). The V and J ends lost 4 bases and 9 bases respectively, with 17 bases between them. Germline V CDR1 and CDR2: SGHRS, YFSETQ. The CDR3 contains 15 residues.

In its sample, this clonotype was seen many times. The junction departs from germline at one end; a sequencing error may be responsible. The V call is TRBV7-2, the J call TRBJ2-1; D is possibly TRBD2 (7 bases). The CDR3 loop spans 15 amino acids. Germline V gives CDR1 SGHTA, CDR2 FQGNSA. The CDR3 is CASRLGGGLHNEQFF. The CDR3 DNA reads as TGTGCCAGCAGATTAGGGGGGGGACTTCACAATGAGCAGTTCTTC. The full variable domain, its missing parts supplied by reference TRBV7-2 and TRBJ2-1, is GAGVSQSPSNKVTEKGKDVELRCDPISGHTALYWYRQSLGQGLEFLIYFQGNSAPDKSGLPSDRFSAERTGGSVSTLTIQRTQQEDSAVYLCASRLGGGLHNEQFFGPGTRLTVL.

J is TRBJ2-1 and V is TRBV28; tentatively, D is TRBD2 (5 bases). Trimming cost V 7 bases and J 8 bases, with 21 bases left between them. CDR3 length equals 15 residues. Germline CDR1 is MDHEN and CDR2 is SYDVKM. Here the CDR3 reads CASTPRGRGLDEQFF. The CDR3, as DNA: TGTGCCAGCACCCCCAGAGGGCGAGGTCTCGATGAGCAGTTCTTC.

The V gene is TRBV20-1, the J gene TRBJ2-2; D may be TRBD1 (5 bases). V dropped 0 bases and J dropped 6 bases, with 14 bases sitting between them. Germline V gene sequence: CDR1 DFQATT, CDR2 SNEGSKA (reference sequence). This CDR3 is built from 15 residues. CDR3 sequence reads: CSARDHQGKAGELFF. Here the CDR3 DNA reads TGCAGTGCTAGAGATCATCAGGGAAAGGCCGGGGAGCTGTTTTTT.

This clonotype was found a few times. V is TRBV18 and J is TRBJ2-1, with a weak D call TRBD1 (6 bases). The CDR3 totals 15 residues. The germline V and J ends were trimmed by 3 bases and 5 bases, with 14 bases remaining between them. The germline V gene encodes CDR1 KGHSH and CDR2 LQKENI. CDR3 amino acids: CASSPSTGFDNEQFF. CDR3 sequence (DNA): TGTGCCAGCTCACCTTCAACAGGGTTTGACAATGAGCAGTTCTTC.

This clonotype showed up just a few times. The chain links TRBV20-1 to TRBJ2-7; D ambiguous. The CDR3 covers 14 residues. Trimming pared 4 bases from V and 3 bases from J, leaving 16 bases between. Germline V gene data show CDR1 as DFQATT and CDR2 as SNEGSKA (reference sequence). The DNA for the CDR3 is TGCAGTGCTATAATCCCGGGTTCTTTCTACGAGCAGTACTTC. The encoded protein is CSAIIPGSFYEQYF.

At least ten counts were recorded for this clonotype. J is TRBJ2-2 and V is TRBV10-2; the match to TRBD2 covers 9 bases. Germline trimming cut 11 bases from V and 0 bases from J; bases unmatched to any gene: 4. The CDR3 loop spans 14 amino acids. Germline-derived CDR1 and CDR2 are WSHSY and SAAADI. CDR3 nucleotide sequence: TGCGCCGCGACTAGCGGAACGAACACCGGGGAGCTGTTTTTT. Amino acids: CAATSGTNTGELFF.

The chain links TRBV11-1 to TRBJ1-6; D remains ambiguous. The germline CDR1 and CDR2 sequences are SGHAT and FQDESV (reference sequence). Trimming pared 5 bases from V and 7 bases from J, leaving 3 bases between. The CDR3 extends over 11 amino acids. CDR3 coding DNA: TGTGCCAGCAGCCACAATTCACCCCTCCACTTT. This codes for CASSHNSPLHF.

The V gene is TRBV4-3, the J gene TRBJ2-5, with D tentatively TRBD1 or TRBD2 (6 bases each). This CDR3 is built from 15 residues. Per germline, CDR1 LGHNA and CDR2 YSLEER. Trimming removed 1 base from V and 3 bases from J, with 12 bases in between. The CDR3 bases are TGCGCCAGCAGCCAAGTGGGGGGCCAGGAAGAGACCCAGTACTTC. Translating gives CASSQVGGQEETQYF.

The chain joins TRBV20-1 to TRBJ1-6; TRBD1 agrees at 8 bases. The CDR3 runs 15 residues. CDR1 is DFQATT, CDR2 SNEGSKA, per germline (reference sequence). The V and J ends lost 6 bases and 2 bases, in that order; junction bases with no gene match: 6. CDR3 residues: CSAPDRGTYNSPLHF. In DNA form, the CDR3 reads TGCAGTGCGCCAGACAGGGGCACCTATAATTCACCCCTCCACTTT.